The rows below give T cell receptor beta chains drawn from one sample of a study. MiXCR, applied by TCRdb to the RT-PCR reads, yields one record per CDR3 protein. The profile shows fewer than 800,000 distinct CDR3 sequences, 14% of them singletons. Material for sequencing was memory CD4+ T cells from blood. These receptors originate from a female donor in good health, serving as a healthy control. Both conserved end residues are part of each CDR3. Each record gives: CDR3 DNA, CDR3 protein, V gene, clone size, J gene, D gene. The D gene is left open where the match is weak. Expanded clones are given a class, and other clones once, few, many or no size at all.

CDR3 DNA: TGTGCCAGCAGCGCCTACAACAATGAGCAGTTCTTC
CDR3 protein: CASSAYNNEQFF
V gene: TRBV7-2
clone size: few
J gene: TRBJ2-1
D gene: NA

CDR3 DNA: TGCAGCGTTCTCTACGGGGCTGAAGCTTTCTTT
CDR3 protein: CSVLYGAEAFF
V gene: TRBV29-1
clone size: many
J gene: TRBJ1-1
D gene: NA

CDR3 DNA: TGTGCCAGCAGCGTCTCAGCGGGAGGGCACGAGCAGTACTTC
CDR3 protein: CASSVSAGGHEQYF
V gene: TRBV9
clone size: many
J gene: TRBJ2-7
D gene: TRBD2

CDR3 DNA: TGTGCCAGCGGTACCTCACGCACAGATACGCAGTATTTT
CDR3 protein: CASGTSRTDTQYF
V gene: TRBV6-2/TRBV6-3
clone size: NA
J gene: TRBJ2-3
D gene: NA

CDR3 DNA: TGTGCCAGCAGCTTATCTGTACAAACCGGGGAGCTGTTTTTT
CDR3 protein: CASSLSVQTGELFF
V gene: TRBV7-3
clone size: NA
J gene: TRBJ2-2
D gene: NA

CDR3 DNA: TGTGCCAGCTCACCTGCGACAGGGGACACTGAAGCTTTCTTT
CDR3 protein: CASSPATGDTEAFF
V gene: TRBV18
clone size: NA
J gene: TRBJ1-1
D gene: TRBD1

CDR3 DNA: TGCGCCAGCAGCCTGGAGGGCCCAGCTTACAATGAGCAGTTCTTC
CDR3 protein: CASSLEGPAYNEQFF
V gene: TRBV5-1
clone size: few
J gene: TRBJ2-1
D gene: NA

CDR3 DNA: TGTGCCACCAGTGATTTTAGCGGGAGGGTCGCGAATGAGCAGTTCTTC
CDR3 protein: CATSDFSGRVANEQFF
V gene: TRBV24-1
clone size: few
J gene: TRBJ2-1
D gene: TRBD2

CDR3 DNA: TGTGCCAGCGGAACAGCCTCCTTCGGGGGCTACAACTTC
CDR3 protein: CASGTASFGGYNF
V gene: TRBV12-3/TRBV12-4
clone size: NA
J gene: TRBJ1-2
D gene: NA

CDR3 DNA: TGTGCCAGCAGTCGCCCCACAGGGTTCTCCTACGAGCAGTACTTC
CDR3 protein: CASSRPTGFSYEQYF
V gene: TRBV6-5
clone size: many
J gene: TRBJ2-7
D gene: NA

CDR3 DNA: TGCGCCAGCAGCTTGGACCAGGGGAACTCCGGGGAGCTGTTTTTT
CDR3 protein: CASSLDQGNSGELFF
V gene: TRBV5-1
clone size: many
J gene: TRBJ2-2
D gene: NA

CDR3 DNA: TGTGCCAGCAGCCAAGACCTGTCAAGCTCCTACGAGCAGTACTTC
CDR3 protein: CASSQDLSSSYEQYF
V gene: TRBV4-2
clone size: many
J gene: TRBJ2-7
D gene: NA

CDR3 DNA: TGTGCCACCAGTGACCTCCCCGGGACAGGGTCTGTCAATGAGCAGTTCTTC
CDR3 protein: CATSDLPGTGSVNEQFF
V gene: TRBV24-1
clone size: few
J gene: TRBJ2-1
D gene: TRBD1

CDR3 DNA: TGTGCCAGCTCACCATTACGGGAGGGTAACACTGAAGCTTTCTTT
CDR3 protein: CASSPLREGNTEAFF
V gene: TRBV18
clone size: few
J gene: TRBJ1-1
D gene: NA

CDR3 DNA: TGCGCCAGCACCGGGACGTCAGAGACCCAGTACTTC
CDR3 protein: CASTGTSETQYF
V gene: TRBV5-1
clone size: NA
J gene: TRBJ2-5
D gene: NA

CDR3 DNA: TGTGCCACCAGTGATTATGGGGAGACCCAGTACTTC
CDR3 protein: CATSDYGETQYF
V gene: TRBV24-1
clone size: NA
J gene: TRBJ2-5
D gene: NA

CDR3 DNA: TGTGCCAGCAGCTTGCAGGGGCACCGCTACGAGCAGTACTTC
CDR3 protein: CASSLQGHRYEQYF
V gene: TRBV5-5
clone size: NA
J gene: TRBJ2-7
D gene: NA

CDR3 DNA: TGTGCCAGCAGCTTAGATCAGGGGGGATATGGCTACACCTTC
CDR3 protein: CASSLDQGGYGYTF
V gene: TRBV11-2
clone size: few
J gene: TRBJ1-2
D gene: TRBD1

CDR3 DNA: TGTGCCAGCAGCTTAAGTCAGGGACAGGGTGATGCTGGGGCCAACGTCCTGACTTTC
CDR3 protein: CASSLSQGQGDAGANVLTF
V gene: TRBV7-9
clone size: NA
J gene: TRBJ2-6
D gene: TRBD1

CDR3 DNA: TGCAGTGCTAGAGCTCGCCTAGCGGGGGTTCTTAGCACAGATACGCAGTATTTT
CDR3 protein: CSARARLAGVLSTDTQYF
V gene: TRBV20-1
clone size: many
J gene: TRBJ2-3
D gene: TRBD2

CDR3 DNA: TGTGCCACCAGTGATTCCAGGGGAAGTGGCACTGAAGCTTTCTTT
CDR3 protein: CATSDSRGSGTEAFF
V gene: TRBV24-1
clone size: NA
J gene: TRBJ1-1
D gene: NA

CDR3 DNA: TGTGCCAGCAGTTCTGCCGGTCGCTACACCTTC
CDR3 protein: CASSSAGRYTF
V gene: TRBV12-3/TRBV12-4
clone size: many
J gene: TRBJ1-2
D gene: NA

CDR3 DNA: TGTGCCACCATGGCTAGCGGGGACTACAATGAGCAGTTCTTC
CDR3 protein: CATMASGDYNEQFF
V gene: TRBV24-1
clone size: NA
J gene: TRBJ2-1
D gene: TRBD2

CDR3 DNA: TGTGCCACCAGCAGGGGACAGGGTAGGGAGCAGTACTTC
CDR3 protein: CATSRGQGREQYF
V gene: TRBV15
clone size: many
J gene: TRBJ2-7
D gene: TRBD1

CDR3 DNA: TGTGCCAGCAGCGCACCATTATCTAGAGGGGAATTCTACGAGCAGTACTTC
CDR3 protein: CASSAPLSRGEFYEQYF
V gene: TRBV5-6
clone size: few
J gene: TRBJ2-7
D gene: NA

CDR3 DNA: TGTGCCACCAGTGATTTAGCGGATTTCCAAGAGACCCAGTACTTC
CDR3 protein: CATSDLADFQETQYF
V gene: TRBV24-1
clone size: NA
J gene: TRBJ2-5
D gene: NA

CDR3 DNA: TGTGCCAGCAGCTTGGCGGGGCGGGCAGCCGGCTACACCTTC
CDR3 protein: CASSLAGRAAGYTF
V gene: TRBV5-6
clone size: few
J gene: TRBJ1-2
D gene: NA

CDR3 DNA: TGCAGCGTTAAGGGGACCGCCTACGAGCAGTACTTC
CDR3 protein: CSVKGTAYEQYF
V gene: TRBV29-1
clone size: many
J gene: TRBJ2-7
D gene: NA

CDR3 DNA: TGCAGTGCTAGACCCGGGGGCGACAGGGATGAGTACTTC
CDR3 protein: CSARPGGDRDEYF
V gene: TRBV20-1
clone size: few
J gene: TRBJ2-7
D gene: NA

CDR3 DNA: TGTGCCAGCAGCTTAGACAGGGGGAGCCAGCCCCAGCATTTT
CDR3 protein: CASSLDRGSQPQHF
V gene: TRBV5-6
clone size: many
J gene: TRBJ1-5
D gene: TRBD1

CDR3 DNA: TGCAGTGCAGGGGCGACGGGGAGCTCCTACGAGCAGTACTTC
CDR3 protein: CSAGATGSSYEQYF
V gene: TRBV20-1
clone size: NA
J gene: TRBJ2-7
D gene: NA

CDR3 DNA: TGTGCCAGCAGCCCCGGAGTAGCGGGGGAGCAGTTCTTC
CDR3 protein: CASSPGVAGEQFF
V gene: TRBV7-3
clone size: many
J gene: TRBJ2-1
D gene: TRBD2

CDR3 DNA: TGTGCCAGCAGCGTAAGAAACGGACAGGTCCTATACAATGAGCAGTTCTTC
CDR3 protein: CASSVRNGQVLYNEQFF
V gene: TRBV9
clone size: NA
J gene: TRBJ2-1
D gene: TRBD1

CDR3 DNA: TGTGCCAGCAGATCAGGGGGCTCCTACAATGAGCAGTTCTTC
CDR3 protein: CASRSGGSYNEQFF
V gene: TRBV6-4
clone size: many
J gene: TRBJ2-1
D gene: TRBD1

CDR3 DNA: TGTGCCAGCAGCCGCTGGGTAGGGGCTGGAAACACCATATATTTT
CDR3 protein: CASSRWVGAGNTIYF
V gene: TRBV5-5
clone size: few
J gene: TRBJ1-3
D gene: NA

CDR3 DNA: TGTGCCAGCAGTTCGGGACAGCTTAATGAAAAACTGTTTTTT
CDR3 protein: CASSSGQLNEKLFF
V gene: TRBV12-3/TRBV12-4
clone size: few
J gene: TRBJ1-4
D gene: TRBD1

CDR3 DNA: TGTGCCAGCAGCTTAGATCCCCGGCAGGCAAGCTCCTCCTACAATGAGCAGTTCTTC
CDR3 protein: CASSLDPRQASSSYNEQFF
V gene: TRBV7-2
clone size: many
J gene: TRBJ2-1
D gene: NA

CDR3 DNA: TGCAGTGCCGAGAGGAGCAGCGGGGGCAATCAGCCCCAGCATTTT
CDR3 protein: CSAERSSGGNQPQHF
V gene: TRBV20-1
clone size: NA
J gene: TRBJ1-5
D gene: NA

CDR3 DNA: TGTGCCAGCAGTTACTCTATGCTAACAAGCAGGACAGTACAAGAGACCCAGTACTTC
CDR3 protein: CASSYSMLTSRTVQETQYF
V gene: TRBV6-2/TRBV6-3
clone size: many
J gene: TRBJ2-5
D gene: NA

CDR3 DNA: TGCAGCGTTGGAGGGACAAGCAATCAGCCCCAGCATTTT
CDR3 protein: CSVGGTSNQPQHF
V gene: TRBV29-1
clone size: many
J gene: TRBJ1-5
D gene: NA

CDR3 DNA: TGTGCCACCAGTGATTTGTTTTCCGGGAGTGGCAATGAGCAGTTCTTC
CDR3 protein: CATSDLFSGSGNEQFF
V gene: TRBV24-1
clone size: few
J gene: TRBJ2-1
D gene: NA

CDR3 DNA: TGTGCCAGCAGTTTACTCCCCTCTCTAGCGGGAGGCGCCGGGGAGCTGTTTTTT
CDR3 protein: CASSLLPSLAGGAGELFF
V gene: TRBV12-3/TRBV12-4
clone size: few
J gene: TRBJ2-2
D gene: TRBD2

CDR3 DNA: TGTGCCAGCAGTTGGGACCGCTCCTCTGGGGCCAACGTCCTGACTTTC
CDR3 protein: CASSWDRSSGANVLTF
V gene: TRBV6-6
clone size: few
J gene: TRBJ2-6
D gene: NA

CDR3 DNA: TGCAGTGCTAGCCCGGAGGATAATTCACCCCTCCACTTT
CDR3 protein: CSASPEDNSPLHF
V gene: TRBV20-1
clone size: many
J gene: TRBJ1-6
D gene: NA

CDR3 DNA: TGTGCCAGCAGTTTAGGCCTAGCCCGTAATGAGCAGTTCTTC
CDR3 protein: CASSLGLARNEQFF
V gene: TRBV12-3/TRBV12-4
clone size: NA
J gene: TRBJ2-1
D gene: NA

CDR3 DNA: TGTGCCAGCAGATATACCCCGGGCACAGATACGCAGTATTTT
CDR3 protein: CASRYTPGTDTQYF
V gene: TRBV6-2/TRBV6-3
clone size: few
J gene: TRBJ2-3
D gene: NA

CDR3 DNA: TGCAGTGCTTACGGGTCTTCCAACACAGATACGCAGTATTTT
CDR3 protein: CSAYGSSNTDTQYF
V gene: TRBV20-1
clone size: many
J gene: TRBJ2-3
D gene: NA

CDR3 DNA: TGTGCCAGCAGCAACTCCTGGACGGGGGGTACGCAGTATTTT
CDR3 protein: CASSNSWTGGTQYF
V gene: TRBV7-2
clone size: few
J gene: TRBJ2-3
D gene: TRBD2

CDR3 DNA: TGTGCCAGCAGCTTAGGTCGGTTCCCCTCTGGGGCCAACGTCCTGACTTTC
CDR3 protein: CASSLGRFPSGANVLTF
V gene: TRBV7-6
clone size: few
J gene: TRBJ2-6
D gene: NA

CDR3 DNA: TGCAGTGCAAGCAAGACAGGGGTTGGTGAAAAACTGTTTTTT
CDR3 protein: CSASKTGVGEKLFF
V gene: TRBV20-1
clone size: NA
J gene: TRBJ1-4
D gene: TRBD1

CDR3 DNA: TGTGCCAGCAGCCTACAACAAGCTGAAGCTTTCTTT
CDR3 protein: CASSLQQAEAFF
V gene: TRBV28
clone size: NA
J gene: TRBJ1-1
D gene: NA

CDR3 DNA: TGCGCCAGCACCTCCCCAGGGGGATGGGGTGAGCAGTTCTTC
CDR3 protein: CASTSPGGWGEQFF
V gene: TRBV5-1
clone size: NA
J gene: TRBJ2-1
D gene: TRBD1

CDR3 DNA: TGTGCCAGCAGCCCAGGGACTTACACCCAAGAGACCCAGTACTTC
CDR3 protein: CASSPGTYTQETQYF
V gene: TRBV7-6
clone size: NA
J gene: TRBJ2-5
D gene: NA

CDR3 DNA: TGTGCCAGCAGTTACAGCGGGACAGGGGGATGGAACACCGGGGAGCTGTTTTTT
CDR3 protein: CASSYSGTGGWNTGELFF
V gene: TRBV6-5
clone size: NA
J gene: TRBJ2-2
D gene: TRBD1